This T cell receptor (beta chain) emerged from a study of shared clonotypes between healthy human individuals. The study, taken as a whole, reports: In general, naive subsets displayed greater estimated richness than memory subsets did. Expectations were that clonotype sharing among donors would be affected by sequencing depth.

Recent vaccinations or acute infections were absent in the healthy HIV-negative adult donors. As to this clone: Its antigen is not known.

Sequencing was performed with immunoSEQ multiplex PCR; in TCRdb, only in-frame clones are kept and a portion is missing. The sample comprises about 2 million clones, approximately 95% of which are singletons, and 0.13% rests with the top ten. This CDR3 contains 13 residues. CDR1 is MNHEY, CDR2 SVGAGI, per germline. Trimming took off 4 bases at V and 9 bases at J, with 13 bases between the two ends. This chain links TRBV6-5 with TRBJ1-3; D might be TRBD1 (6 bases). The sample taken for sequencing was naive CD4+ T cells sorted from blood. The subset here: CD45RA+ positively selected. This TCR was sampled from a man younger than 35 in good health. The CDR3 DNA reads as TGTGCCAGCAGTTCCGTCCCGACAGGCACCATATATTTT. It is translated as CASSSVPTGTIYF.